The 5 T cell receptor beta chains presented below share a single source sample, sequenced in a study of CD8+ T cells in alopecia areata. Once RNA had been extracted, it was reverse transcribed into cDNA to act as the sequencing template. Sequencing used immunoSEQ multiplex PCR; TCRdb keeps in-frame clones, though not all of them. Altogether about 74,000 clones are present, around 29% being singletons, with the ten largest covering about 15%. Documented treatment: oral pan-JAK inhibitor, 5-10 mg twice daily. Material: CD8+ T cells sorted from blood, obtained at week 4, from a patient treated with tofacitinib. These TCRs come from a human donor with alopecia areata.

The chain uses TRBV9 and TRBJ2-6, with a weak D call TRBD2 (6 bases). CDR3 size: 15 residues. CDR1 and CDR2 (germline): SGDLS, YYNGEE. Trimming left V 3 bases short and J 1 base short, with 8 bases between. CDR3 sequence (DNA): TGTGCCAGCAGCGCCGGAGGGTCTGGGGCCAACGTCCTGACTTTC. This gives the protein CASSAGGSGANVLTF.

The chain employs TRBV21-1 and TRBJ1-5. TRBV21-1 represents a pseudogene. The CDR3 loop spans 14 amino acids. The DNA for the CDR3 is TGTGCCAGCAGCCTTTTGAAGGGACCCCAGCCCCAGCATTTT. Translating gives CASSLLKGPQPQHF.

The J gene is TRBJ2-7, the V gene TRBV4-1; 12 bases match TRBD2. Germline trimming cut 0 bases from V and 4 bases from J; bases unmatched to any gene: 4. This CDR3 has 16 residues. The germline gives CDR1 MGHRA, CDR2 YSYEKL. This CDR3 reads CASSQELAGGSYEQYF. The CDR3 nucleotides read TGCGCCAGCAGCCAAGAACTAGCGGGAGGTTCATACGAGCAGTACTTC.

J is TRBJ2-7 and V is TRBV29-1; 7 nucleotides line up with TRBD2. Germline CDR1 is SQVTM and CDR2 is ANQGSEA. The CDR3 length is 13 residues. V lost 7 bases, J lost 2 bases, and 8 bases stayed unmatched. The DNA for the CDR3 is TGCAGCGCCAAGACTAGCAGCGCCTACGAGCAGTACTTC. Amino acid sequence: CSAKTSSAYEQYF.

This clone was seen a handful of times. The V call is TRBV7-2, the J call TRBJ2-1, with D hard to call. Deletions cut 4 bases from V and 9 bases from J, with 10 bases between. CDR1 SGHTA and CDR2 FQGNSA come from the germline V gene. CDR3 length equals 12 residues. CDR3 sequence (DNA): TGTGCCAGCAGCTGGGCGCAGATTGAGCAGTTCTTC. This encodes CASSWAQIEQFF.